The 14 T cell receptor beta chains below all came from one sample that was sequenced in a study of blood T cell repertoires in COVID-19. The assay was immunoSEQ multiplex PCR, and TCRdb's table has in-frame clones only and misses some. This sample yields roughly 340,000 clones, of which 80% to 90% are seen a single time; 6% to 7% belongs to the top ten. Sequencing was done on a sample of peripheral blood. All receptors derive from a woman aged 45 to 65 with COVID-19, enrolled during active disease.

In this sample, this clone turned up a few times. The J gene is TRBJ1-1, the V gene TRBV20-1, with D perhaps TRBD1 (5 bases). From germline, CDR1 is DFQATT and CDR2 SNEGSKA (reference sequence). Between the trimmed V and J ends, which lost 3 bases and 8 bases, there was a span of 10 bases. The CDR3 extends over 11 amino acids. The CDR3 region is CSASRGEEAFF. The DNA for the CDR3 is TGCAGTGCTAGCCGGGGGGAGGAAGCTTTCTTT.

This CDR3 reads CASSWDNYEQYF. The CDR3 nucleotides are TGCGCCAGCAGTTGGGACAACTACGAGCAGTACTTC. The V call is TRBV10-1, the J call TRBJ2-7; TRBD1 might be the D (6 bases). CDR1 WNHNN and CDR2 SYGVQD come from the germline V gene (reference sequence). The CDR3 has 12 residues. The V gene lost 5 bases and the J gene lost 3 bases, with 8 bases spanning the gap.

The chain combines TRBV12-5 with TRBJ2-7; tentatively, D is TRBD2 (7 bases). The CDR3 runs to 17 residues. Trimming stripped 3 bases from V and 0 bases from J, with 18 bases between. CDR1 and CDR2 from the germline V gene are LGHNT and FRNRAP. The CDR3 sequence: CASGLQRGGQVSYEQYF. The CDR3 DNA follows: TGTGCTAGTGGTTTACAAAGGGGGGGGCAAGTCTCCTACGAGCAGTACTTC.

This chain connects TRBV28 to TRBJ1-1; 7 bases map to TRBD1. CDR1 MDHEN and CDR2 SYDVKM come from the germline V gene. The CDR3 has 15 residues. V lost 5 bases to trimming and J lost 0 bases; unmatched junction nucleotides: 6. CDR3: CASSPADRVNTEAFF. The CDR3 nucleotides are TGTGCCAGCAGTCCCGCCGACAGGGTGAACACTGAAGCTTTCTTT. Full variable domain (remainder filled in from reference TRBV28 and TRBJ1-1): DVKVTQSSRYLVKRTGEKVFLECVQDMDHENMFWYRQDPGLGLRLIYFSYDVKMKEKGDIPEGYSVSREKKERFSLILESASTNQTSMYLCASSPADRVNTEAFFGQGTRLTVV.

The rearrangement joins TRBV12-3 or TRBV12-4 to TRBJ1-2, with D possibly matching TRBD1 (5 bases). V shed 6 bases and J shed 4 bases, with 9 bases lying between them. This CDR3 has 12 residues. The CDR3 DNA is TGTGCCAGCAGGGGGCGAACCTATGGCTACACCTTC. This gives the protein CASRGRTYGYTF.

The V call is TRBV4-1, the J call TRBJ2-7, with D perhaps matching TRBD1 (5 bases). Trimming pared 5 bases from V and 2 bases from J, leaving 16 bases between. Per the germline V gene, CDR1 is MGHRA and CDR2 is YSYEKL. CDR3 size: 15 residues. CDR3 coding DNA: TGCGCCAGCAGCGAGACACCGACAGCGACCTACGAGCAGTACTTC. Translation gives CASSETPTATYEQYF.

The genes are TRBV6-7 and TRBJ2-2, with D possibly matching TRBD1 (6 bases). TRBV6-7 is classed as an ORF, of uncertain function. With 4 bases removed from V and 0 bases from J, the gap between germline ends came to 21 bases. The CDR3 length is 19 residues. CDR3 region: CASSFSGAYPDANTGELFF. Written as DNA, the CDR3 is TGTGCCAGCAGTTTCTCAGGGGCCTATCCCGACGCGAACACCGGGGAGCTGTTTTTT.

The rearrangement links TRBV7-8 to TRBJ2-3; TRBD2 might be the D (6 bases). The germline V and J ends were trimmed by 5 bases and 8 bases, with 11 bases remaining between them. The CDR3 sequence is 12 residues long. Germline loops: CDR1 SGHVS, CDR2 FQNEAQ. DNA of the CDR3: TGTGCCAGCAGCCGGGGGAGAGGTACGCAGTATTTT. It yields the protein CASSRGRGTQYF. The whole variable domain, remainder taken from reference TRBV7-8 and TRBJ2-3, is GAGVSQSPRYKVAKRGQDVALRCDPISGHVSLFWYQQALGQGPEFLTYFQNEAQLDKSGLPSDRFFAERPEGSVSTLKIQRTQQEDSAVYLCASSRGRGTQYFGPGTRLTVL.

V is TRBV7-2 and J is TRBJ2-3; the D is unclear. V lost 5 bases and J lost 4, with 10 bases in between. Germline CDR1 reads SGHTA; CDR2 reads FQGNSA. The CDR3 extends over 13 amino acids. CDR3 region: CASSIIPADTQYF. In nucleotides, the CDR3 is TGTGCCAGCAGCATTATCCCCGCAGATACGCAGTATTTT.

CDR3 DNA: TGTGCCAGCAGCTTAGGCCAGGGTATAAACACTGAAGCTTTCTTT. Amino acids: CASSLGQGINTEAFF. V gene TRBV13 combines with J gene TRBJ1-1; D possibly corresponds to TRBD1 (5 bases). The V end was cut by 0 bases, the J end by 2 bases, with 10 bases between. There are 15 residues in the CDR3. Germline V CDR1 and CDR2: PRHDT, FYEKMQ (reference sequence).

The rearrangement links TRBV27 to TRBJ2-1; TRBD2 aligns across 11 bases. Germline CDR1 MNHEY, CDR2 SMNVEV (reference sequence). The CDR3 runs 15 residues. J gave up 10 bases and V 5 bases, and 10 bases lay outside the gene matches. CDR3 bases: TGTGCCAGCAGTCATCCTAGCGGGAGGATCCAGGAGCAGTTCTTC. It specifies CASSHPSGRIQEQFF.

This rearrangement joins TRBV5-1 to TRBJ2-3; D gene uncertain. Trimming took 5 bases from V and 4 from J, leaving 11 bases between them. The CDR3 is made up of 13 amino acids. Germline loops: CDR1 SGHRS, CDR2 YFSETQ. The DNA for the CDR3 is TGCGCCAGCAGTCGAGAGAGCGCAGATACGCAGTATTTT. Protein product: CASSRESADTQYF. Based on the CDR3 plus reference TRBV5-1 and TRBJ2-3, the full variable domain is KAGVTQTPRYLIKTRGQQVTLSCSPISGHRSVSWYQQTPGQGLQFLFEYFSETQRNKGNFPGRFSGRQFSNSRSEMNVSTLELGDSALYLCASSRESADTQYFGPGTRLTVL.

The rearrangement joins TRBV18 to TRBJ1-3; D perhaps matches TRBD1 (6 bases). Trimming removed 4 bases from V and 0 bases from J, with 13 bases in between. The CDR3 is 16 residues long. From germline, CDR1 is KGHSH and CDR2 LQKENI. CDR3 DNA sequence: TGTGCCAGCTCACTTATCGACAGGAGCTCTGGAAACACCATATATTTT. Its translation: CASSLIDRSSGNTIYF. The entire variable domain, with the rest obtained from reference TRBV18 and TRBJ1-3, is as follows: NAGVMQNPRHLVRRRGQEARLRCSPMKGHSHVYWYRQLPEEGLKFMVYLQKENIIDESGMPKERFSAEFPKEGPSILRIQQVVRGDSAAYFCASSLIDRSSGNTIYFGEGSWLTVV.

This sequence joins TRBV5-1 and TRBJ1-1; D uncertain. Germline CDR1 is SGHRS and CDR2 is YFSETQ. Trimming stripped 4 bases from V and 4 bases from J, with 17 bases between. The CDR3 sequence is 15 residues long. The CDR3 region is CASSPGDLSGTEAFF. The CDR3 DNA follows: TGCGCCAGCAGCCCCGGCGACCTTTCGGGCACTGAAGCTTTCTTT.